The clone carrying this T cell receptor (beta chain) was counted ten times or more. Time point specified: newly diagnosed GD, antithyroid drugs for less than 3 months. Following extraction of RNA from PBMCs, that RNA was used to make the TCR library. Graves' disease diagnosis used American Thyroid Association guidelines. The data are from a study of regulatory T cells in long-lasting Graves disease. Germline CDR1 SGHRS, CDR2 YFSETQ. This CDR3 region has 17 residues. V was pared by 0 bases and J by 0 bases, with 13 bases between. Through Arm-PCR of CDR3 regions and iRepertoire HTBI primers, TCR beta libraries were built. TCRdb reanalysed the multiplex PCR reads using MiXCR and keeps one entry per CDR3 protein. In the table there are a few hundred thousand distinct CDR3 sequences, 16% of which are singletons. These records were also assigned to another study, of T cells in Graves' hyperthyroidism and ophthalmopathy.

The chain recombines TRBV5-1 with TRBJ2-1; a weak D match, TRBD1 (5 bases). The sequencing here drew on peripheral blood mononuclear cells (PBMCs), taken at new diagnosis, from a patient treated with antithyroid drugs. The sequence was collected from a man aged 35 to 55 with Graves disease. The CDR3 DNA is TGCGCCAGCAGCTTGGGGGTGACAGCTGACTCCTACAATGAGCAGTTCTTC. As protein: CASSLGVTADSYNEQFF.